A single sample gave rise to the 24 T cell receptor beta chains below, sequenced in a study of cytomegalovirus exposure and HLA in healthy donors. Use of 60 Vbeta and 13 Jbeta primers characterized the PCR. The table came from immunoSEQ multiplex PCR; TCRdb's copy has only in-frame clones and leaves some out. The sample yields fewer than 130,000 clones, roughly 85% seen once. The sequencing sample was made of PBMCs. These receptors originate from a woman between 40 and 55 years old in good health and CMV-seronegative.

The chain links TRBV7-8 to TRBJ2-2, with a weak D call TRBD1 (6 bases). This CDR3 has 17 amino acids. Germline V gene data show CDR1 as SGHVS and CDR2 as FQNEAQ. V was pared by 5 bases and J by 1 base, with 17 bases between. The CDR3 nucleotides are TGTGCCAGCAGCGCTTTTAGGACAGCCCGGAACACCGGGGAGCTGTTTTTT. This gives the protein CASSAFRTARNTGELFF.

The chain joins TRBV5-1 to TRBJ2-7; TRBD2 might be the D (6 bases). The CDR3 spans 13 residues. V shed 2 bases and J shed 6 bases, with 12 bases lying between them. Germline lookup yields CDR1 SGHRS and CDR2 YFSETQ. The CDR3, as DNA: TGCGCCAGCAGCTTAAGCGGCGGGGTCGAGCAGTACTTC. Translation: CASSLSGGVEQYF.

The CDR3 reads CASQTSGTYEQYF. CDR3 nucleotide sequence: TGTGCCAGTCAGACTAGCGGAACCTACGAGCAGTACTTC. The rearrangement joins TRBV25-1 to TRBJ2-7; 9 positions match TRBD2. The V gene end was trimmed by 9 bases and the J gene end by 2 bases; junction bases not matched to a gene: 5. The CDR3 has 13 residues. Per the germline V gene, CDR1 is MGHDK and CDR2 is SYGVNS.

This rearrangement joins TRBV28 to TRBJ2-3, with a tentative D call TRBD1 (5 bases). V was cut by 7 bases and J by 5 bases, with 13 bases left in between. Germline V CDR1 and CDR2: MDHEN, SYDVKM. There are 13 residues in the CDR3. CDR3 DNA: TGTGCCAGCAACCTGTCTCAGGGAGATACGCAGTATTTT. Protein product: CASNLSQGDTQYF.

J is TRBJ1-2 and V is TRBV4-3; D gene unclear. Germline V gives CDR1 LGHNA, CDR2 YSLEER. Trimming removed 1 base at V and 4 bases at J, with 10 bases between. This CDR3 region has 14 residues. The CDR3 reads CASSQGTGGYGYTF. Written as DNA, the CDR3 is TGCGCCAGCAGCCAAGGCACCGGCGGCTATGGCTACACCTTC.

The rearrangement uses TRBV7-9 and TRBJ2-7, with a possible D match to TRBD1 (6 bases). CDR3 size: 14 residues. The germline V gene has CDR1 SEHNR and CDR2 FQNEAQ (reference sequence). Trimming pared 1 base from V and 3 bases from J, leaving 10 bases between. CDR3: CASSLGTDYYEQYF. The CDR3 bases are TGTGCCAGCAGCTTAGGGACAGACTACTACGAGCAGTACTTC.

The V gene is TRBV4-3, the J gene TRBJ2-1, with no clear D. The CDR3 consists of 15 residues. Between the trimmed V and J ends, which lost 1 base and 2 bases, there was a span of 9 bases. Germline CDR1 and CDR2: LGHNA and YSLEER. Here the CDR3 DNA reads TGCGCCAGCAGCCAAGGGCCGATAACCTACAATGAGCAGTTCTTC. Residues: CASSQGPITYNEQFF.

The table lists this clone with a few counts. The chain recombines TRBV25-1 with TRBJ1-4; D may be TRBD1 (6 bases). Trimming took off 3 bases at V and 7 bases at J, with 15 bases between the two ends. This CDR3 has 15 amino acids. Germline CDR1 reads MGHDK; CDR2 reads SYGVNS. In DNA, the CDR3 is TGTGCCAGCAGTGAGTTCCAGGGGCAGGGTGAAAAACTGTTTTTT. Translation gives CASSEFQGQGEKLFF.

This clone was found once. The rearrangement uses TRBV27 and TRBJ2-3; TRBD2 matches 7 bases. Trimming took 5 bases from V and 2 from J; bases not matched to a gene: 10. The CDR3 totals 16 residues. From germline, CDR1 is MNHEY and CDR2 SMNVEV (reference sequence). CDR3 DNA: TGTGCCAGCAGTCTCCTACTAGCGCCGAACACAGATACGCAGTATTTT. The encoded protein is CASSLLLAPNTDTQYF.

The V and J genes are TRBV12-5 and TRBJ2-1, with TRBD1 identical over 7 bases. V lost 6 bases, J lost 5 bases, and 10 bases stayed unmatched. This CDR3 region has 15 residues. Germline CDR1 and CDR2: LGHNT and FRNRAP. The CDR3 region has the DNA TGTGCTAGTGGATTAACGGACAGGTCCGACAATGAGCAGTTCTTC. It yields the protein CASGLTDRSDNEQFF.

V gene TRBV6-4 combines with J gene TRBJ1-2; a weak D match, TRBD1 (5 bases). Germline V gene lookup returns CDR1 MRHNA and CDR2 SNTAGT. V shed 5 bases and J shed 6 bases, with 16 bases lying between them. The CDR3 is 14 residues long. This CDR3 is CASSSDSAGDGYTF. Written as DNA, the CDR3 is TGTGCCAGCAGTTCCGACTCGGCGGGGGATGGCTACACCTTC.

The rearrangement joins TRBV27 to TRBJ2-1; 7 bases line up with TRBD1. CDR3 length equals 15 residues. Germline V gene lookup returns CDR1 MNHEY and CDR2 SMNVEV (reference sequence). The V gene end was trimmed by 5 bases and the J gene end by 4 bases; junction bases not matched to a gene: 8. This CDR3 is CASSTLDRSYNEQFF. The CDR3 region has the DNA TGTGCCAGCAGTACCTTGGACAGGTCATACAATGAGCAGTTCTTC.

This clone was counted once. This chain links TRBV6-5 with TRBJ1-3; D uncertain. The germline CDR1 and CDR2 sequences are MNHEY and SVGAGI. The V end lost 8 bases, the J end lost 3 bases, and 5 bases lay between the germline ends. The CDR3 spans 11 residues. CDR3 nucleotide sequence: TGTGCCAGCTCTTTTGGAAACACCATATATTTT. Translated, it gives CASSFGNTIYF.

The chain links TRBV5-1 to TRBJ1-1, with D possibly TRBD1 on 6 matching bases. Trimming left V 1 base short and J 2 bases short, with 12 bases between. Germline-derived CDR1 and CDR2 are SGHRS and YFSETQ. The CDR3 contains 15 residues. CDR3 amino acids: CASSLRQGINTEAFF. The CDR3 DNA is TGCGCCAGCAGCTTGAGGCAGGGGATAAACACTGAAGCTTTCTTT.

This clone was observed a single time. This chain's CDR3 is CASSFRVSGANVLTF. DNA of the CDR3: TGTGCCAGCAGCTTCAGGGTGTCTGGGGCCAACGTCCTGACTTTC. This chain uses TRBV11-2 with TRBJ2-6; a weak D match, TRBD1 (5 bases). Trimming removed 3 bases at V and 1 base at J, with 7 bases between. This CDR3 region has 15 residues. Germline V CDR1 and CDR2: SGHAT, FQNNGV.

This clone was seen just once. The chain uses TRBV7-2 and TRBJ1-4; D is possibly TRBD1 (6 bases). Germline V lookup: CDR1 SGHTA, CDR2 FQGNSA. The V end lost 5 bases, the J end lost 6 bases, and 13 bases lay between the germline ends. There are 14 residues in the CDR3. The CDR3 DNA reads as TGTGCCAGCAGCCTCAGGGGTTCGGATGAAAAACTGTTTTTT. Its translation is CASSLRGSDEKLFF.

The genes are TRBV12-5 and TRBJ2-7; weak D call: TRBD2 (6 bases). Germline assignment: CDR1 LGHNT and CDR2 FRNRAP. This CDR3 has 15 amino acids. V was shortened by 5 bases and J by 5 bases, with 19 bases between the two germline ends. The CDR3 sequence: CASGPRLADPDEQYF. The CDR3 DNA sequence: TGTGCTAGTGGTCCTCGTTTAGCGGACCCTGACGAGCAGTACTTC.

This clone was counted once. The CDR3 DNA is TGTGCCAGCAGTAGAGGTTTGAGGTTTACCGGGGAGCTGTTTTTT. Its translation is CASSRGLRFTGELFF. The V and J genes are TRBV7-2 and TRBJ2-2, with D unresolved. The CDR3 spans 15 residues. Germline values: CDR1 SGHTA, CDR2 FQGNSA. Deletions cut 6 bases from V and 5 bases from J, with 16 bases between.

The rearrangement uses TRBV28 and TRBJ1-2; D perhaps matches TRBD1 (6 bases). Germline V lookup: CDR1 MDHEN, CDR2 SYDVKM. The CDR3 has 14 amino acids. The ends were cut back, 6 bases at V and 5 bases at J, with 16 bases in the middle. CDR3 region: CASSLRGGGYGYTF. In nucleotides, the CDR3 is TGTGCCAGCAGCTTGAGGGGGGGAGGATATGGCTACACCTTC.

The rearrangement links TRBV4-1 to TRBJ1-5, with D possibly matching TRBD1 (5 bases). Germline CDR1 and CDR2: MGHRA and YSYEKL. V dropped 0 bases and J dropped 3 bases, with 9 bases sitting between them. The CDR3 runs 15 residues. The CDR3 here is CASSQERDHNQPQHF. The CDR3 DNA is TGCGCCAGCAGCCAAGAGCGGGACCACAATCAGCCCCAGCATTTT.

This clone was found a few times. V usage is TRBV9 and J usage is TRBJ1-1, with D maybe TRBD1 (5 bases). Trimming stripped 4 bases from V and 3 bases from J, with 13 bases between. Germline assignment: CDR1 SGDLS and CDR2 YYNGEE. The CDR3 consists of 14 residues. CDR3 sequence: CASSPDPGYTEAFF. In nucleotides, the CDR3 is TGTGCCAGCAGCCCGGACCCAGGGTACACTGAAGCTTTCTTT.

The chain couples TRBV7-2 to TRBJ2-7, with TRBD1 matching over 7 bases. There are 13 residues in the CDR3. Germline trimming cut 5 bases from V and 5 bases from J; bases unmatched to any gene: 6. CDR1 is SGHTA and CDR2 is FQGNSA in the germline V gene. CDR3 in DNA: TGTGCCAGCAGCCCCTTACAGGGGAACGAGCAGTACTTC. Its protein is CASSPLQGNEQYF.

Concerning this clone: In the same sample, other DNA sequences code for this CDR3. The chain joins TRBV4-3 to TRBJ2-7; D may be TRBD2 (5 bases). CDR1 and CDR2 (germline): LGHNA, YSLEER. The CDR3 sequence is 15 residues long. V dropped 1 base and J dropped 4 bases, with 14 bases sitting between them. The CDR3 nucleotides read TGCGCCAGCAGCCAAGTTCTGGACTCGAGGTACGAGCAGTACTTC. Translation gives CASSQVLDSRYEQYF.

The V and J genes are TRBV5-1 and TRBJ2-2, with D possibly matching TRBD1 (6 bases). CDR3 size: 17 residues. Germline V gene lookup returns CDR1 SGHRS and CDR2 YFSETQ. V lost 0 bases, J lost 1 base, and 13 bases lay in between. In DNA, the CDR3 is TGCGCCAGCAGCTTGGGTGGGGGCCTTCTGAACACCGGGGAGCTGTTTTTT. Protein product: CASSLGGGLLNTGELFF.